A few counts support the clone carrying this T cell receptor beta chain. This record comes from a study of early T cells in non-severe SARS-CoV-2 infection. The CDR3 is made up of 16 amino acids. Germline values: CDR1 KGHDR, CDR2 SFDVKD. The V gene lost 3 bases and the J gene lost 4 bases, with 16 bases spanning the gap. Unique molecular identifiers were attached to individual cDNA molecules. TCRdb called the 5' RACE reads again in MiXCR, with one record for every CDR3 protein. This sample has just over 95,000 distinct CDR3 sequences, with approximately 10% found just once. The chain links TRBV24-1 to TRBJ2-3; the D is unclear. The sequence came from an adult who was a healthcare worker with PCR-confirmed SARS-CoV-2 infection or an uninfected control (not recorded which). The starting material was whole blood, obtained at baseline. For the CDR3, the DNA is TGTGCCACCAGTGATACCGACCCTATGCAGGCAGATACGCAGTATTTT. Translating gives CATSDTDPMQADTQYF.